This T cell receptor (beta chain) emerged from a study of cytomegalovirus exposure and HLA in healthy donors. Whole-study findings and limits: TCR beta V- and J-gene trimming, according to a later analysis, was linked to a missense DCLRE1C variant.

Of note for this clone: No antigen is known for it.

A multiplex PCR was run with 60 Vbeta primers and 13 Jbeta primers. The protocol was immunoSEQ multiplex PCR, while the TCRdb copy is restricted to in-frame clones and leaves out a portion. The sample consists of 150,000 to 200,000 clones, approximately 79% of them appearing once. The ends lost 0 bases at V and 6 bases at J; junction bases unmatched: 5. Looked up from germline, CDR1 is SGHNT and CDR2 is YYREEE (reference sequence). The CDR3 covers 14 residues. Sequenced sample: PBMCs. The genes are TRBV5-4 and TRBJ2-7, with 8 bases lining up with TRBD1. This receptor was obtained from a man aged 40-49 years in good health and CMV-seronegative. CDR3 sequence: CASSLAQGAVEQYF. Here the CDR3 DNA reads TGTGCCAGCAGCTTGGCCCAGGGGGCCGTCGAGCAGTACTTC.